This TCR beta chain derives from a study of Ad26.COV2.S vaccination and SARS-CoV-2 variants. Germline V CDR1 and CDR2: MNHNY, SVGAGI (reference sequence). The CDR3 runs 14 residues. With 8 bases removed from V and 1 base from J, the gap between germline ends came to 12 bases. Clones were read by immunoSEQ multiplex PCR, and TCRdb kept only the in-frame ones, dropping some. The profile covers roughly 350,000 clones, with around 90% appearing a single time and approximately 3.6% taken by the ten largest. Treatment meaning: some 20 received Ad26.COV2.S at low or high dose, single or two shots; roughly 5 received placebo; per-sample allocation not given. Day 63 following the first vaccine or placebo injection was when the samples were taken.

V is TRBV6-6 and J is TRBJ2-1; D is unresolved. The source of this sequence is a person between 18 and 65 years old who received the Ad26.COV2.S COVID-19 vaccine or a placebo. The sequences come from peripheral blood, collected in a trial of Ad26.COV2.S vaccine versus placebo. The CDR3 region has the DNA TGTGCCAGCCGTGTATCGGGTTCCTACAATGAGCAGTTCTTC. Translated, it gives CASRVSGSYNEQFF.